Shown below are 5 T cell receptor beta chains from a single sample sequenced in a study of blood T cell repertoires in COVID-19. The method was immunoSEQ multiplex PCR; TCRdb's version includes in-frame clones alone and lacks a portion of them. This table has 190,000 or so clones, approximately 81% appearing once. The specimen was PBMCs or T cells enriched from blood (not recorded which). The receptors here all came from a man between 40 and 49 years old who had recovered from COVID-19.

This clone was picked up a small number of times. This rearrangement joins TRBV27 to TRBJ1-6; tentatively, D is TRBD1 (6 bases). The V gene lost 4 bases and the J gene lost 10 bases, with 14 bases spanning the gap. The CDR3 spans 14 residues. CDR1 and CDR2 from the germline V gene are MNHEY and SMNVEV (reference sequence). CDR3 amino acids: CASSWGGAESPLHF. CDR3 sequence (DNA): TGTGCCAGCAGTTGGGGGGGCGCGGAGTCACCCCTCCACTTT.

The CDR3 nucleotides read TGTGCCAGCAGACTGACCGGGACAGGGAGCACAGATACGCAGTATTTT. As protein: CASRLTGTGSTDTQYF. The chain combines TRBV7-9 with TRBJ2-3; TRBD1 matches 9 bases. The V and J ends lost 6 bases and 0 bases, in that order; junction bases with no gene match: 7. The CDR3 runs 16 residues. The germline V gene has CDR1 SEHNR and CDR2 FQNEAQ (reference sequence).

The V gene is TRBV29-1, the J gene TRBJ2-3, with D possibly being TRBD1 (5 bases). V was pared by 5 bases and J by 4 bases, with 13 bases between. CDR3 length equals 13 residues. Germline V lookup: CDR1 SQVTM, CDR2 ANQGSEA. The CDR3 protein is CSVREIGADTQYF. The CDR3 DNA follows: TGCAGCGTTCGTGAAATAGGGGCAGATACGCAGTATTTT.

V gene TRBV11-1 combines with J gene TRBJ2-7, with D possibly matching TRBD2 (5 bases). The length of the CDR3 is 13 residues. Looked up from germline, CDR1 is SGHAT and CDR2 is FQDESV (reference sequence). V was pared by 8 bases and J by 0 bases, with 11 bases between. CDR3 loop: CASRAGLSYEQYF. DNA for the CDR3: TGTGCCAGCCGAGCAGGACTCTCCTACGAGCAGTACTTC.

The CDR3 nucleotides are TGTGCCAGCAGCCAACGTGGAAGCAGGGGGAACGACGAGCAGTACTTC. This encodes CASSQRGSRGNDEQYF. The chain combines TRBV3-1 (or the pseudogene TRBV3-2) with TRBJ2-7; 7 bases map to TRBD1. Germline CDR1 and CDR2: LGHDT and YNNKEL (reference sequence). The CDR3 covers 16 residues. V trimming: 2 bases; J trimming: 5 bases; junction bases outside the gene matches: 12.